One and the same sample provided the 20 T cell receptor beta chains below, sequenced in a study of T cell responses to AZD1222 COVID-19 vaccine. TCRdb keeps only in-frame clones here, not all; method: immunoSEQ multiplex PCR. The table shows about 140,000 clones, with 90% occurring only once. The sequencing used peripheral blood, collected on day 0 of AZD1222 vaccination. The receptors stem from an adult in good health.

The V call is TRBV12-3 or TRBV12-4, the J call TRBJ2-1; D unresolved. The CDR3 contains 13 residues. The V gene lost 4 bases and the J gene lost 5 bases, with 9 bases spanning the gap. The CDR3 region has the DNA TGTGCCAGCAGTTGGCAGGTTAACAATGAGCAGTTCTTC. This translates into CASSWQVNNEQFF.

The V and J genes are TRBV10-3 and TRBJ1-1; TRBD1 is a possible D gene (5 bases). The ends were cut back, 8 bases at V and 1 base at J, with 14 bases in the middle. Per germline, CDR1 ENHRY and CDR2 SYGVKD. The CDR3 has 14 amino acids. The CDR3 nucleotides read TGTGCCATCGGGGGGGTAGTTCCGAACACTGAAGCTTTCTTT. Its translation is CAIGGVVPNTEAFF.

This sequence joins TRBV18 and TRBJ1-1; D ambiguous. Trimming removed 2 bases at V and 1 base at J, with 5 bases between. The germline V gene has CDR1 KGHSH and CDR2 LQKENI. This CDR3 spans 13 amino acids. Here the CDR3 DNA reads TGTGCCAGCTCACCAGAGCGGAACACTGAAGCTTTCTTT. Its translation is CASSPERNTEAFF.

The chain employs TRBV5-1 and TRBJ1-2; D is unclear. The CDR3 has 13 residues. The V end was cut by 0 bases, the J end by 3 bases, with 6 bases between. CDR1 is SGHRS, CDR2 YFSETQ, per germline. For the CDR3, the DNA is TGCGCCAGCAGCTTGGCAGTTGACTATGGCTACACCTTC. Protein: CASSLAVDYGYTF.

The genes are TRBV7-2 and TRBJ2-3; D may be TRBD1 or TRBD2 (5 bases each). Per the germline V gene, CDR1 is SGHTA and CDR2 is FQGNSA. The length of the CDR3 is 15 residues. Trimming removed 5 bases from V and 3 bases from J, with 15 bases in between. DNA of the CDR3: TGTGCCAGCAGCCCGGGACGGTCATCGACAGATACGCAGTATTTT. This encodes CASSPGRSSTDTQYF.

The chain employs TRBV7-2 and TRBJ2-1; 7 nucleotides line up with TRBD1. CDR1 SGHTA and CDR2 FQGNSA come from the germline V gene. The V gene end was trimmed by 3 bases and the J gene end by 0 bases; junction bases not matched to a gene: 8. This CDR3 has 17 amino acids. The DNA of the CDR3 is TGTGCCAGCAGCTTCGCCCGGGGACAGATCTCCTACAATGAGCAGTTCTTC. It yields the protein CASSFARGQISYNEQFF.

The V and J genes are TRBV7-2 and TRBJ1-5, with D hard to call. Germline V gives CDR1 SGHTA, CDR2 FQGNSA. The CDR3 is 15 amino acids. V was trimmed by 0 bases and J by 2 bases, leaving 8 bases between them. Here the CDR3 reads CASSLAAGGNQPQHF. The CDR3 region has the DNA TGTGCCAGCAGCTTAGCGGCAGGAGGCAATCAGCCCCAGCATTTT. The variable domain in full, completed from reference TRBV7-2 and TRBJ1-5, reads GAGVSQSPSNKVTEKGKDVELRCDPISGHTALYWYRQSLGQGLEFLIYFQGNSAPDKSGLPSDRFSAERTGGSVSTLTIQRTQQEDSAVYLCASSLAAGGNQPQHFGDGTRLSIL.

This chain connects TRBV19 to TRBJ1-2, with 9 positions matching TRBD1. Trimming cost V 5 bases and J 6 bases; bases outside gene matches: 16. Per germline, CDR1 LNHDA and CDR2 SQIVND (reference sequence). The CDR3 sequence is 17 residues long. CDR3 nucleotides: TGTGCCAGTAGTTTCCGGGACAGGGTCTTGATATTGAATGGCTACACCTTC. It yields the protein CASSFRDRVLILNGYTF. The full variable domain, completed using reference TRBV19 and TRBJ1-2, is DGGITQSPKYLFRKEGQNVTLSCEQNLNHDAMYWYRQDPGQGLRLIYYSQIVNDFQKGDIAEGYSVSREKKESFPLTVTSAQKNPTAFYLCASSFRDRVLILNGYTFGSGTRLTVV.

The CDR3 loop reads CALGLSSGNTIYF. The CDR3 DNA reads as TGTGCCTTGGGACTAAGCTCTGGAAACACCATATATTTT. J is TRBJ1-3 and V is TRBV30; tentative D call: TRBD1 (5 bases). CDR1 is GTSNPN, CDR2 SVGIG, per germline (reference sequence). The CDR3 runs 13 residues. V was pared by 7 bases and J by 0 bases, with 10 bases between.

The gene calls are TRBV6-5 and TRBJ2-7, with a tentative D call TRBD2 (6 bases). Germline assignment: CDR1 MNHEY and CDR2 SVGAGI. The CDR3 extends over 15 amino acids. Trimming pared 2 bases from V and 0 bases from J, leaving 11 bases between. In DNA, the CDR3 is TGTGCCAGCAGTTACGCGGGATGGAGCTCCTACGAGCAGTACTTC. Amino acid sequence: CASSYAGWSSYEQYF.

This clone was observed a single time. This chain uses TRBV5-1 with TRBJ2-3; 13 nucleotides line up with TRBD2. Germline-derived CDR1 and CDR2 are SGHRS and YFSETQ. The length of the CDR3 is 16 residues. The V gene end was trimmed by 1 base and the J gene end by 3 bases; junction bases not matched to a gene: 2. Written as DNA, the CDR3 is TGCGCCAGCAGCTTGACGGGACTAGCGGGGACAGATACGCAGTATTTT. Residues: CASSLTGLAGTDTQYF.

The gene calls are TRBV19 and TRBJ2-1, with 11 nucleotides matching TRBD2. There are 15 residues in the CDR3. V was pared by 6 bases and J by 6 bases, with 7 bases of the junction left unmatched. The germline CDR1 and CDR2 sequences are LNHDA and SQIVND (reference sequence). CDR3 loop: CASSLLAGAFNEQFF. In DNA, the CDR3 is TGTGCCAGTAGCCTACTAGCGGGGGCCTTCAATGAGCAGTTCTTC.

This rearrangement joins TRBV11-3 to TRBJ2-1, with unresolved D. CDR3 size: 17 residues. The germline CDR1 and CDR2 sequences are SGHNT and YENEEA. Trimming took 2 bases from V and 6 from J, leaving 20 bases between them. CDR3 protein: CASSLNQLSRASNEQFF. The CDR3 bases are TGTGCCAGCAGCTTAAATCAGCTGTCCCGGGCAAGCAATGAGCAGTTCTTC.

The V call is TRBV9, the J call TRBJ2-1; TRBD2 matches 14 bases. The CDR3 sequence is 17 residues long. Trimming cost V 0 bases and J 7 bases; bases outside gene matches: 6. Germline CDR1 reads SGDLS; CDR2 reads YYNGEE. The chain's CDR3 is CASSVAGTSGSLNEQFF. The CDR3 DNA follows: TGTGCCAGCAGCGTAGCGGGGACTAGCGGGAGTTTAAATGAGCAGTTCTTC.

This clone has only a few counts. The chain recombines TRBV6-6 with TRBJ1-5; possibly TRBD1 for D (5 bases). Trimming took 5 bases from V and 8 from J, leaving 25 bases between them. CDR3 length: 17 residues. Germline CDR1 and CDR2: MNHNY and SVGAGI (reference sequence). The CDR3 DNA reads TGTGCCAGCAGTCGAAGAGCCGACAGACTCCAGGTTAAGCCCCAGCATTTT. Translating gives CASSRRADRLQVKPQHF.

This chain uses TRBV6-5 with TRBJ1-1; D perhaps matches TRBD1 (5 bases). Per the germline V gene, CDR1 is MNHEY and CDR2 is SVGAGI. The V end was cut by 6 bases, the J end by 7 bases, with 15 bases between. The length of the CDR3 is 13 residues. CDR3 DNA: TGTGCCAGCAGGCCGGCGGCGGGGGATGAAGCTTTCTTT. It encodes CASRPAAGDEAFF.

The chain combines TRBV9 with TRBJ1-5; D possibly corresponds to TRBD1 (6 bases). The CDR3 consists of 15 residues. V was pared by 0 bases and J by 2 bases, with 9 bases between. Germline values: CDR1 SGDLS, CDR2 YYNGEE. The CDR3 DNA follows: TGTGCCAGCAGCGTAGCGGCAGGGGGCAATCAGCCCCAGCATTTT. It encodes CASSVAAGGNQPQHF.

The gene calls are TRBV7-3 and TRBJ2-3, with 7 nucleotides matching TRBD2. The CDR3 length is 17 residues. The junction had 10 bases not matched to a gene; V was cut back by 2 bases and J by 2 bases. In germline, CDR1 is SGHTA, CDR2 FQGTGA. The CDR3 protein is CASSLVSTGGPTDTQYF. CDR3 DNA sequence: TGTGCCAGCAGCTTAGTGTCTACGGGAGGCCCCACAGATACGCAGTATTTT.

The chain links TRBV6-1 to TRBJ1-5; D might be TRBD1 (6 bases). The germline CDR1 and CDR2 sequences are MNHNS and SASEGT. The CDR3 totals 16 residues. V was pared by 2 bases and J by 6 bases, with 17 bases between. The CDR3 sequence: CASSEYLQGGTQPQHF. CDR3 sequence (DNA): TGTGCCAGCAGTGAATATCTACAGGGTGGGACTCAGCCCCAGCATTTT.

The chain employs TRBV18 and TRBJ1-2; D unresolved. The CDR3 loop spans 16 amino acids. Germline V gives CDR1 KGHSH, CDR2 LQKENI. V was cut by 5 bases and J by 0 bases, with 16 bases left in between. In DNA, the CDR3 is TGTGCCAGCTCATTCACGGACGGAATAGCTAACTATGGCTACACCTTC. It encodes CASSFTDGIANYGYTF. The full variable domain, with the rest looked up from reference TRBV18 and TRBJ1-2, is NAGVMQNPRHLVRRRGQEARLRCSPMKGHSHVYWYRQLPEEGLKFMVYLQKENIIDESGMPKERFSAEFPKEGPSILRIQQVVRGDSAAYFCASSFTDGIANYGYTFGSGTRLTVV.